Listed here is a single T cell receptor beta chain. What this receptor recognizes is not known. Per-base qualities were not stored, and no clone one base away is much larger. The data stem from a study of T cell changes during pregnancy in multiple sclerosis (dated by TCRdb to between 2018 and 2021). Looking at the study overall: The study looked at changes in the T cell repertoire across pregnancy in women with multiple sclerosis.

Measured from the cysteine to the phenylalanine, the CDR3 is 15 residues long. The only DNA kept is the CDR3, 45 bases in frame from the first base. Via the germline V gene, CDR1 is SNHLY and CDR2 FYNNEI. Here V drops 4 bases and J drops 3 bases, and the junction holds 1 base not matched to any gene. The library was obtained by the immunoSEQ multiplex PCR assay. TCRdb's version of the immuneACCESS table is confined to in-frame rearrangements and falls short of the full clone set. An unresolved V gene accounts for under half of the shortfall where checked; the remainder is of unknown origin. The sample table shows about 83,000 clones, and 91% are seen once. The ten biggest clones cover 3.5% to 4% of the sample.

The sequencing here drew on PBMCs, taken in the first trimester of pregnancy. The rearranged segments are TRBV2 and TRBJ1-6; the central 9 bases match TRBD1. The receptor's source is a female donor in good health, serving as a control in a pregnancy study. Some clones in this sample may be carry-over from other donors' samples. The CDR3: CASSGQGGYNSPLHF. The DNA sequence is as follows: TGTGCCAGCAGTGGACAGGGGGGCTATAATTCACCCCTCCACTTT.